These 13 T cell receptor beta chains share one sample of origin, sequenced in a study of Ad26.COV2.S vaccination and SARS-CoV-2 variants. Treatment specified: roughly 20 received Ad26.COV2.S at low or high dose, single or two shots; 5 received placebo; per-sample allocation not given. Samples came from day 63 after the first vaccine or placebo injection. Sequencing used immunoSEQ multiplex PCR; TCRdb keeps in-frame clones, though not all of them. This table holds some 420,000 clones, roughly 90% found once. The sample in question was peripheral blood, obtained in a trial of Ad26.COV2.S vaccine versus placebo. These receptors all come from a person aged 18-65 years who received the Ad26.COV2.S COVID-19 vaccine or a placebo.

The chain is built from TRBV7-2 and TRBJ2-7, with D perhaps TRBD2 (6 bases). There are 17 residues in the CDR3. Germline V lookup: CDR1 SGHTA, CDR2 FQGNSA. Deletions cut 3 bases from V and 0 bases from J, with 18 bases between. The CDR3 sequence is CASSFLRGGGYSYEQYF. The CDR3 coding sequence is TGTGCCAGCAGCTTCCTACGGGGTGGGGGGTACTCCTACGAGCAGTACTTC.

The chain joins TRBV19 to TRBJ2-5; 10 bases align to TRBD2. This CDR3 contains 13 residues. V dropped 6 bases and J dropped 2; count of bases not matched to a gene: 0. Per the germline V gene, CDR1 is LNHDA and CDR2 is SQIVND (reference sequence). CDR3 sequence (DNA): TGTGCCAGTAGACTAGCGGGACAAGAGACCCAGTACTTC. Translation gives CASRLAGQETQYF.

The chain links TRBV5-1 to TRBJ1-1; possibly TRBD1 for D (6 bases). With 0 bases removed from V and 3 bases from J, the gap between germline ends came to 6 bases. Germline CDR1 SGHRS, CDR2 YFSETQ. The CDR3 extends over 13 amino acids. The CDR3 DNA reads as TGCGCCAGCAGCTTGGACAGGGACACTGAAGCTTTCTTT. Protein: CASSLDRDTEAFF.

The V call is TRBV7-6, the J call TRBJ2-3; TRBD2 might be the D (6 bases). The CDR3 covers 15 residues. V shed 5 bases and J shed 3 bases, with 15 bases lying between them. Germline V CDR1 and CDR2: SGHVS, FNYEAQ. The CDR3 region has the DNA TGTGCCAGCAGCCTGGAGGGAATTCGTACAGATACGCAGTATTTT. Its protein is CASSLEGIRTDTQYF.

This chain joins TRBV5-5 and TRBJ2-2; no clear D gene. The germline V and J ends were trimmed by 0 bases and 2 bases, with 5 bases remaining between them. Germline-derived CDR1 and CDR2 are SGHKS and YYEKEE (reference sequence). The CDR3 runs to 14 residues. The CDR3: CASSLGSNTGELFF. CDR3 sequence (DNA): TGTGCCAGCAGCTTGGGCAGCAACACCGGGGAGCTGTTTTTT.

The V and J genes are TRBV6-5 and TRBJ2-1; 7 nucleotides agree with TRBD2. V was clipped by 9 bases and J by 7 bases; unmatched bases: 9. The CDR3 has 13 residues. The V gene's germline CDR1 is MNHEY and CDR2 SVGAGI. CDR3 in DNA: TGTGCCAGTTCCCCAGCGGGGCTAAATGAGCAGTTCTTC. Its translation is CASSPAGLNEQFF.

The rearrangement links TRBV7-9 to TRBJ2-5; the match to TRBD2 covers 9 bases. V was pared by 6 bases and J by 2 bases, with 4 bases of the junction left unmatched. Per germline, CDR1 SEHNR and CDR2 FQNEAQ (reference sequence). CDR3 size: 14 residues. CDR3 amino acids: CASRRGGIQETQYF. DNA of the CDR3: TGTGCCAGCAGGCGGGGGGGTATTCAAGAGACCCAGTACTTC.

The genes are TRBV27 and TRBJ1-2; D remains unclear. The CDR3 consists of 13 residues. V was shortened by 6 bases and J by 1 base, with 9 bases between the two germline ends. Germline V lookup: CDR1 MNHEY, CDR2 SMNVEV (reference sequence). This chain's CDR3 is CASRQSLNYGYTF. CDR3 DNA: TGTGCCAGCAGGCAGTCACTTAACTATGGCTACACCTTC.

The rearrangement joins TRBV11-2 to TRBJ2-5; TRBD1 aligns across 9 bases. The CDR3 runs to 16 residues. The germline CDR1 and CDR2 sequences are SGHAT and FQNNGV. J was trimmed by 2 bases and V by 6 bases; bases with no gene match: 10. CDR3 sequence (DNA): TGTGCCAGCAGATCAAGGACAGGGGTCGATCAAGAGACCCAGTACTTC. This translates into CASRSRTGVDQETQYF.

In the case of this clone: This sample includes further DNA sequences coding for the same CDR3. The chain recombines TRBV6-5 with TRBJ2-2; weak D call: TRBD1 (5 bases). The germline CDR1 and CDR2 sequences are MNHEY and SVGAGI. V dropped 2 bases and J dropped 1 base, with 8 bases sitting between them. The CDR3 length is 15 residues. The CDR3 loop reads CASSYRQGNTGELFF. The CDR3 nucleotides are TGTGCCAGCAGTTACCGGCAGGGGAACACCGGGGAGCTGTTTTTT.

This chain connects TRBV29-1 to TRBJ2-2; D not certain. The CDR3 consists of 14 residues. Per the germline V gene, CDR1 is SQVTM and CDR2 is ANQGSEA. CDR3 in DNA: TGCGGATTTTCGGCGGCCCGAAACACCGGGGAGCTGTTTTTT. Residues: CGFSAARNTGELFF.

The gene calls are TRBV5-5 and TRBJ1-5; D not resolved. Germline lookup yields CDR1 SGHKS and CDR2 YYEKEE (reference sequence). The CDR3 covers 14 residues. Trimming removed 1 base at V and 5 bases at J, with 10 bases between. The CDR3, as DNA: TGTGCCAGCAGCTTGACTCCCGTGGATCAGCCCCAGCATTTT. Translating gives CASSLTPVDQPQHF.

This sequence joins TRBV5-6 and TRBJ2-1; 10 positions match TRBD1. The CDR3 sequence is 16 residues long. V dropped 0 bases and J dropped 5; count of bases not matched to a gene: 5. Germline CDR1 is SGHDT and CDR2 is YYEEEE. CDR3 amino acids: CASSLVWGTGDNEQFF. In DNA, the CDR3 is TGTGCCAGCAGCTTGGTCTGGGGGACAGGGGACAATGAGCAGTTCTTC.